These T cell receptor beta chains were read from a single sample in a study of shared clonotypes between healthy human individuals. Generated by immunoSEQ multiplex PCR, the TCRdb table keeps only in-frame clones and is missing some. This sample yields about 1.4 million clones, of which around 97% are seen a single time; 1% to 1.5% belongs to the top ten. Sequencing was carried out using naive CD4+ T cells sorted from blood. These receptors all stem from a man aged 25-40 years in good health. Both conserved end residues are part of each CDR3. Fields, in order: clone size, J gene, V gene, D gene, CDR3 protein, CDR3 DNA. A D gene is named only where the DNA matches it firmly. Clone sizes are given selectively: once, few, many, or a class where the clone is expanded.

NA,TRBJ1-1,TRBV18,NA,CASSLLDRNTEAFF,TGTGCCAGCTCACTATTAGACAGGAACACTGAAGCTTTCTTT
NA,TRBJ2-2,TRBV5-4,TRBD1,CASSLQGVDTGELFF,TGTGCCAGCAGCTTGCAGGGGGTGGACACCGGGGAGCTGTTTTTT
NA,TRBJ2-1,TRBV7-6,NA,CASSQWSGGASYNEQFF,TGTGCCAGCAGCCAATGGTCAGGCGGAGCTTCCTACAATGAGCAGTTCTTC
NA,TRBJ2-7,TRBV15,NA,CATSREPGPYEQYF,TGTGCCACCAGCAGAGAGCCGGGACCCTACGAGCAGTACTTC
NA,TRBJ2-1,TRBV28,TRBD2,CATDLAGGPYNEQFF,TGTGCCACCGATCTAGCGGGAGGTCCCTACAATGAGCAGTTCTTC
NA,TRBJ2-7,TRBV6-6,NA,CASSYGGKPYEQYF,TGTGCCAGCAGTTACGGGGGGAAGCCCTACGAGCAGTACTTC
once,TRBJ2-5,TRBV10-2,TRBD2,CASSALAGKETQYF,TGCGCCAGCAGTGCTCTAGCGGGAAAAGAGACCCAGTACTTC
NA,TRBJ2-3,TRBV7-3,NA,CATSAGNTDTQYF,TGTGCCACCTCGGCGGGGAACACAGATACGCAGTATTTT
NA,TRBJ2-1,TRBV2,TRBD2,CASKDGLAGNEQFF,TGTGCCAGCAAGGATGGACTAGCGGGTAATGAGCAGTTCTTC
NA,TRBJ2-6,TRBV5-3,TRBD1,CARSLPGTVKPGANVLTF,TGTGCCAGAAGCTTACCCGGGACAGTGAAACCTGGGGCCAACGTCCTGACTTTC
once,TRBJ2-1,TRBV6-1,TRBD2,CASSYRSTGGNEQFF,TGTGCCAGCAGCTACAGGAGCACGGGGGGAAATGAGCAGTTCTTC
once,TRBJ1-4,TRBV18,NA,CASSQASNEKLFF,TGTGCCAGCTCTCAAGCCTCTAATGAAAAACTGTTTTTT
NA,TRBJ2-1,TRBV18,NA,CASSPASLVNEQFF,TGTGCCAGCTCACCAGCCTCCCTGGTTAATGAGCAGTTCTTC
NA,TRBJ2-5,TRBV25-1,TRBD2,CASSEAASGTYQETQYF,TGTGCCAGCAGTGAAGCAGCTAGCGGGACCTACCAAGAGACCCAGTACTTC
NA,TRBJ1-1,TRBV5-3,NA,CARSGRVRVNTEAFF,TGTGCCAGAAGCGGGCGGGTCAGGGTGAACACTGAAGCTTTCTTT
NA,TRBJ2-7,TRBV18,NA,CASSPISGYSYEQYF,TGTGCCAGCTCACCGATCTCCGGCTACTCCTACGAGCAGTACTTC
NA,TRBJ2-2,TRBV7-9,NA,CASSFGVSGELFF,TGTGCCAGCAGCTTCGGGGTTTCCGGGGAGCTGTTTTTT
NA,TRBJ2-7,TRBV2,TRBD2,CASIGSGRSYEQYF,TGTGCCAGCATAGGTAGCGGGAGATCCTACGAGCAGTACTTC
NA,TRBJ2-7,TRBV5-6,NA,CASSGTDSYEQYF,TGTGCCAGCTCAGGGACCGACTCCTACGAGCAGTACTTC
NA,TRBJ2-3,TRBV7-8,TRBD1,CASSLGTRQGPNTDTQYF,TGTGCCAGCAGCTTAGGGACCAGACAGGGGCCAAACACAGATACGCAGTATTTT
NA,TRBJ2-7,TRBV6-1,TRBD2,CASSELAGGSEQYF,TGTGCCAGCAGTGAACTAGCGGGAGGCTCCGAGCAGTACTTC
NA,TRBJ2-7,TRBV28,TRBD2,CASSSSSGIYEQYF,TGTGCCAGCAGTTCCTCTAGCGGGATATACGAGCAGTACTTC
once,TRBJ2-7,TRBV27,TRBD2,CATRETSGRESYEQYF,TGTGCCACCCGTGAAACTAGCGGGAGGGAATCCTACGAGCAGTACTTC
NA,TRBJ2-1,TRBV18,NA,CASSPSLATYNEQFF,TGTGCCAGCTCACCAAGCCTAGCGACCTACAATGAGCAGTTCTTC
NA,TRBJ2-7,TRBV5-1,TRBD2,CASSRGLAEEQYF,TGCGCCAGCAGCCGAGGACTAGCAGAAGAGCAGTACTTC
NA,TRBJ2-3,TRBV19,NA,CAASGGREKSTDTQYF,TGTGCCGCTTCCGGCGGGCGGGAAAAAAGCACAGATACGCAGTATTTT
NA,TRBJ2-1,TRBV9,TRBD1,CASSAREGGTGHRFF,TGTGCCAGCAGCGCCCGAGAGGGAGGGACAGGGCATAGGTTCTTC
NA,TRBJ2-3,TRBV25-1,NA,CASSAGTDTQYF,TGTGCCAGCAGTGCCGGCACAGATACGCAGTATTTT
NA,TRBJ2-7,TRBV21-1,NA,CASSNCDEQYF,TGTGCCAGCAGCAATTGCGACGAGCAGTACTTC
NA,TRBJ2-7,TRBV5-6,NA,CASSSQVQGAHEQYF,TGTGCCAGCAGCAGCCAAGTTCAGGGAGCCCACGAGCAGTACTTC
once,TRBJ2-7,TRBV19,TRBD2,CASRRGSTYEQYF,TGTGCCAGTAGGCGGGGGAGTACCTACGAGCAGTACTTC
NA,TRBJ2-5,TRBV28,TRBD1,CASSRDRGRETQYF,TGTGCCAGCAGCAGGGACAGGGGAAGAGAGACCCAGTACTTC
NA,TRBJ2-2,TRBV5-4,TRBD2,CASSAPSGGGTGELFF,TGTGCCAGCAGCGCCCCCAGCGGGGGGGGCACCGGGGAGCTGTTTTTT
NA,TRBJ2-7,TRBV5-4,TRBD1,CASSLIGDRVDEQYF,TGTGCCAGCAGCTTGATAGGGGACAGGGTGGACGAGCAGTACTTC
once,TRBJ2-1,TRBV28,TRBD2,CASRLAPYNEQFF,TGTGCCAGTAGACTAGCGCCATACAATGAGCAGTTCTTC
NA,TRBJ1-1,TRBV29-1,NA,CSVEGRLWNTEAFF,TGCAGCGTTGAGGGACGGCTCTGGAACACTGAAGCTTTCTTT
NA,TRBJ2-4,TRBV4-3,TRBD1,CASSQGLGQAIAKNIQYF,TGCGCCAGCAGCCAAGGGCTCGGACAGGCGATAGCCAAAAACATTCAGTACTTC
NA,TRBJ1-1,TRBV7-9,NA,CASSLAQGQNTEAFF,TGTGCCAGCAGCTTAGCTCAGGGACAGAACACTGAAGCTTTCTTT
NA,TRBJ2-1,TRBV20-1,NA,CSASGTQQFF,TGCAGTGCTTCCGGGACTCAGCAGTTCTTC
NA,TRBJ2-5,TRBV5-1,NA,CASARGEETQYF,TGCGCCAGCGCGCGGGGAGAAGAGACCCAGTACTTC
once,TRBJ2-7,TRBV9,NA,CASSGDGPSYEQYF,TGTGCCAGCAGCGGGGACGGGCCATCCTACGAGCAGTACTTC
NA,TRBJ2-1,TRBV4-2,NA,CASSQVGGLNDNEQFF,TGTGCCAGCAGCCAAGTGGGCGGACTTAACGACAATGAGCAGTTCTTC
NA,TRBJ2-3,TRBV11-1,NA,CASSLEASIDTQYF,TGTGCCAGCAGCTTAGAGGCTAGTATAGATACGCAGTATTTT
NA,TRBJ2-1,TRBV29-1,TRBD2,CSVATGPSSGSNEQFF,TGCAGCGTTGCTACAGGGCCCTCGAGCGGGAGCAATGAGCAGTTCTTC
NA,TRBJ1-5,TRBV5-1,NA,CASSLLGDSNQPQHF,TGCGCCAGCAGCTTGCTTGGAGATAGCAATCAGCCCCAGCATTTT
NA,TRBJ2-7,TRBV19,TRBD1,CASSPRQGLGFYEQYF,TGTGCCAGTAGTCCAAGACAGGGGCTGGGGTTCTACGAGCAGTACTTC
NA,TRBJ2-7,TRBV11-2,TRBD2,CASSLEGGGNPYEQYF,TGTGCCAGCAGCTTAGAGGGGGGAGGGAACCCCTACGAGCAGTACTTC
NA,TRBJ1-3,TRBV5-1,NA,CASSLFPGDSGNTIYF,TGCGCCAGCAGCTTGTTCCCAGGGGACTCTGGAAACACCATATATTTT
NA,TRBJ1-1,TRBV5-1,TRBD1,CASSTQGAGTEAFF,TGCGCCAGCAGCACACAGGGGGCGGGTACTGAAGCTTTCTTT
NA,TRBJ1-1,TRBV19,TRBD1,CASSPPYHGQGEGTEAFF,TGTGCCAGTAGTCCACCCTATCACGGACAGGGCGAAGGCACTGAAGCTTTCTTT